What follows are 10 T cell receptor beta chains derived from one specimen sequenced in a study of metastatic and nonmetastatic thyroid tumors. Not a single patient had been given any form of treatment at any point before undergoing thyroid surgery. Via MiXCR, TCRdb re-called the PCR reads. This sample has about 36,000 clones, with about a fifth found just once. The sample comprised blood. The receptors here all came from a female donor with papillary thyroid cancer or a benign thyroid nodule (not recorded which). Some clones in this sample may be carry-over from other donors' samples.

This clone was counted at least ten times. The chain carries TRBV28 and TRBJ1-5; tentatively, D is TRBD1 (6 bases). Per germline, CDR1 MDHEN and CDR2 SYDVKM. CDR3 length equals 16 residues. V gave up 2 bases and J gave up 2 bases, with 13 bases separating them. CDR3 sequence reads: CASSLAQGLGNQPQHF. For the CDR3, the DNA is TGTGCCAGCAGTTTAGCTCAGGGGCTTGGCAATCAGCCCCAGCATTTT.

This sequence joins TRBV7-2 and TRBJ2-7; 8 bases align to TRBD1. V lost 0 bases and J lost 3; bases outside the gene matches: 7. The V gene's germline CDR1 is SGHTA and CDR2 FQGNSA. The CDR3 runs 16 residues. The CDR3 coding sequence is TGTGCCAGCAGCTTAGCCGGACAGGGATCTTACTACGAGCAGTACTTC. It codes for CASSLAGQGSYYEQYF.

Many counts were recorded for this clone. The chain has TRBV5-8 and TRBJ1-5; D ambiguous. CDR1 and CDR2 from the germline V gene are SGHTS and YDEGEE. This CDR3 contains 15 residues. V was clipped by 1 base and J by 0 bases, with 8 bases between them. The CDR3 DNA sequence: TGTGCCAGCAGCTTGTCCCAGTTTAGCAATCAGCCCCAGCATTTT. Its protein product is CASSLSQFSNQPQHF.

This clone occurred a few times. The rearrangement links TRBV28 to TRBJ2-7, with TRBD1 identical over 8 bases. Germline assignment: CDR1 MDHEN and CDR2 SYDVKM. This CDR3 has 15 residues. V lost 6 bases, J lost 2 bases, and 9 bases stayed unmatched. CDR3 loop: CASSQERTGTYEQYF. The CDR3 DNA reads TGTGCCAGCAGCCAGGAAAGGACAGGGACCTACGAGCAGTACTTC.

The sample holds many counts of this clone. The rearrangement links TRBV11-2 to TRBJ1-5, with 8 nucleotides matching TRBD1. Germline V gene sequence: CDR1 SGHAT, CDR2 FQNNGV. Unmatched junction bases numbered 5, after V lost 5 bases and J lost 2 bases. This CDR3 has 15 amino acids. The CDR3 DNA is TGTGCCAGCAGCGCCGACAGGGGTGGCAATCAGCCCCAGCATTTT. Amino acids: CASSADRGGNQPQHF.

The J gene is TRBJ2-3, the V gene TRBV29-1, with 7 bases fitting TRBD2. In germline, CDR1 is SQVTM, CDR2 ANQGSEA. The CDR3 covers 14 residues. The junction had 8 bases not matched to a gene; V was cut back by 7 bases and J by 1 base. The CDR3 loop reads CSAWGTICTDTQYF. CDR3 nucleotides: TGCAGCGCCTGGGGGACTATCTGCACAGATACGCAGTATTTT.

This clone was recorded at least ten times. The chain uses TRBV7-8 and TRBJ2-7; D unclear. Per germline, CDR1 SGHVS and CDR2 FQNEAQ. The V end lost 0 bases, the J end lost 5 bases, and 5 bases lay between the germline ends. The CDR3 runs to 12 residues. The CDR3 bases are TGTGCCAGCAGCTTAGCCCGCCACGAGCAGTACTTC. Residues: CASSLARHEQYF.

This clone came up a few times. This sequence joins TRBV12-3 or TRBV12-4 and TRBJ1-2; 7 bases match TRBD1. V dropped 2 bases and J dropped 4; count of bases not matched to a gene: 4. This CDR3 region has 14 residues. CDR3 DNA: TGTGCCAGCAGTTTAAGGGACAGTACCTATGGCTACACCTTC. Translating gives CASSLRDSTYGYTF.

In its sample, this clone was seen many times. This chain connects TRBV3-1 to TRBJ1-2; D gene ambiguous. Trimming stripped 1 base from V and 4 bases from J, with 7 bases between. This CDR3 is 13 amino acids long. Looked up from germline, CDR1 is LGHDT and CDR2 is YNNKEL (reference sequence). CDR3 amino acids: CASSQGQTYGYTF. The CDR3 nucleotides read TGTGCCAGCAGCCAAGGCCAGACCTATGGCTACACCTTC. Full variable domain (rest looked up from reference TRBV3-1 and TRBJ1-2): DTAVSQTPKYLVTQMGNDKSIKCEQNLGHDTMYWYKQDSKKFLKIMFSYNNKELIINETVPNRFSPKSPDKAHLNLHINSLELGDSAVYFCASSQGQTYGYTFGSGTRLTVV.

Sample share makes this clone medium-sized. This CDR3 is also generated by other DNA sequences in the sample. The CDR3 bases are TGTGCCAGCAGGGTGACTGAAGCTTTCTTT. Residues: CASRVTEAFF. The rearrangement links TRBV6-1 to TRBJ1-1; D remains unclear. Germline CDR1 and CDR2: MNHNS and SASEGT. Between the trimmed V and J ends, which lost 6 bases and 5 bases, there was a span of 4 bases. The CDR3 runs 10 residues.